Sequencing of this T cell receptor (beta chain) was carried out in a study of T cell responses to AZD1222 COVID-19 vaccine. Notes on the study in general: Variant regions that are unmutated are reportedly the target of nearly half of spike-specific TCRs. Vaccine-associated CD4 TCRs spanned spike, dominant at 160-218 and 743-854. The peak T cell response came first, and repertoires were sampled only after it. At baseline, just a handful of AZD1222 recipients tested seropositive.

The data were produced by immunoSEQ multiplex PCR, yet TCRdb's version contains in-frame clones alone and is incomplete. The top ten clones hold about 14% of a sample with 45,000 to 70,000 clones, 70% to 90% of them seen once. Worth noting for this clone: The antigen is unknown.

This TCR was recovered from an adult who received the AZD1222 COVID-19 vaccine. The specimen was peripheral blood, collected 28 days after the second AZD1222 dose.

The DNA of the CDR3 is TGTGCCAGCAGCTTGGTGGGCGACCGAGAAGCTTTCTTT. This sequence encodes CASSLVGDREAFF. The chain uses TRBV5-7 and TRBJ1-1; D is unclear. TRBV5-7 carries the ORF label, with uncertain function. The CDR3 has 13 residues. V dropped 0 bases and J dropped 8 bases, with 11 bases sitting between them.